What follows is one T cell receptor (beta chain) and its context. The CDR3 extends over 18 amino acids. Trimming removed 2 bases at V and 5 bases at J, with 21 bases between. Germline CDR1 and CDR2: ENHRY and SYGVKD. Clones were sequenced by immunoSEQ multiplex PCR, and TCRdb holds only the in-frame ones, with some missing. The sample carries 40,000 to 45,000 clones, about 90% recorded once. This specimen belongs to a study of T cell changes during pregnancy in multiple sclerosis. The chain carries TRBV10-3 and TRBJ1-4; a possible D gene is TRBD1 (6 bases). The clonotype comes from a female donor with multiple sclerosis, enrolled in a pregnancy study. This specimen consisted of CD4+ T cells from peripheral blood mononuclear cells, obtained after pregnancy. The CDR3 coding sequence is TGTGCCATCAGTGAGGTAACCCTTCAGGACAGCACGAATGAAAAACTGTTTTTT. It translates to CAISEVTLQDSTNEKLFF.